This paragraph covers one TCR beta chain sequence. Antigen unknown. TCRdb recomputed calls from the 5' RACE reads with MiXCR, one row per CDR3 protein. In the table there are hundreds of thousands of distinct CDR3 sequences, approximately 12% of which are singletons. Trimming pared 3 bases from V and 2 bases from J, leaving 11 bases between. The CDR3 sequence is 15 residues long. Germline V gene sequence: CDR1 LNHDA, CDR2 SQIVND (reference sequence). These data originate in a study of T cells after yellow fever vaccination. Broader study findings: Clones from primary vaccination mostly reappeared after the booster (less than 98% CD4, under 90% CD8). Though weaker, the secondary response peaked faster, on day 5 versus 15. Only a minor proportion of clonotypes was detected across both CD4 and CD8 compartments. Repertoires sorted by FACS could include abundant clonotypes that are contaminants from the bulk population.

This chain uses TRBV19 with TRBJ2-1; D is perhaps TRBD1 (6 bases). This clonotype was sampled from a young man who received the YFV17D yellow fever vaccine. Sequenced here: PBMCs, sampled on the day of the yellow fever booster vaccination. The CDR3: CASSISGVPYNEQFF. For the CDR3, the DNA is TGTGCCAGTAGTATTTCAGGGGTTCCCTACAATGAGCAGTTCTTC.